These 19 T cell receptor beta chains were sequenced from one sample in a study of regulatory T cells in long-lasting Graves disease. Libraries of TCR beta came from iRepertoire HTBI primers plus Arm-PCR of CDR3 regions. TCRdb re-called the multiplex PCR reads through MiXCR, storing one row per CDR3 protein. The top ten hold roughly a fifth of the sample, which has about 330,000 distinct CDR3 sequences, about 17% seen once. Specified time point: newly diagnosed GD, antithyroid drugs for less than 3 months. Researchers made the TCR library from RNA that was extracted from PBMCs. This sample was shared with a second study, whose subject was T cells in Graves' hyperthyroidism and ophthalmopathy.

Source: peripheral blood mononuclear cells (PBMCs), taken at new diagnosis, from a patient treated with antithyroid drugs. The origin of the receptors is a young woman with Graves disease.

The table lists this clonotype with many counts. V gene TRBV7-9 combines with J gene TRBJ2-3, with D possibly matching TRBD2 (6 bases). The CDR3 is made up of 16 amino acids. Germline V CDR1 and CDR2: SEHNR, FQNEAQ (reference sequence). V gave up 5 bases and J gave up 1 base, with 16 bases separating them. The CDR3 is CASSASGVVGTDTQYF. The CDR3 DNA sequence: TGTGCCAGCAGCGCCTCGGGGGTGGTAGGCACAGATACGCAGTATTTT. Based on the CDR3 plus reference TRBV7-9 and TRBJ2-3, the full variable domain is DTGVSQNPRHKITKRGQNVTFRCDPISEHNRLYWYRQTLGQGPEFLTYFQNEAQLEKSRLLSDRFSAERPKGSFSTLEIQRTEQGDSAMYLCASSASGVVGTDTQYFGPGTRLTVL.

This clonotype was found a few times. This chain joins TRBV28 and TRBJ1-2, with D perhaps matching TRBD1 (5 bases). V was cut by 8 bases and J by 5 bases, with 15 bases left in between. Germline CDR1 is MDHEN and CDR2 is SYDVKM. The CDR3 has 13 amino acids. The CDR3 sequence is CASLDRTTYGYTF. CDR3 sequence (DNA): TGTGCCAGCCTCGACAGAACTACATATGGCTACACCTTC.

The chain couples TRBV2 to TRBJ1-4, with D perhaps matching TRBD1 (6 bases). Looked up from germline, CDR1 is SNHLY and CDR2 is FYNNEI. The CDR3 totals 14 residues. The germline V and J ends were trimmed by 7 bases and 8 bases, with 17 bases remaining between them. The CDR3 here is CASKMRQGREKLFF. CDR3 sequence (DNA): TGTGCCAGCAAAATGCGCCAGGGGAGGGAAAAACTGTTTTTT.

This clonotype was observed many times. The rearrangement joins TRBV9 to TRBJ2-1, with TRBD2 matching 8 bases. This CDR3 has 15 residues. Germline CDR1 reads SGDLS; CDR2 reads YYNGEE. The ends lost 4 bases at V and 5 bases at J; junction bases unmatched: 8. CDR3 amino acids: CASSTRSGSNNEQFF. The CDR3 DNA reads TGTGCCAGCAGCACCAGGAGCGGGAGTAACAATGAGCAGTTCTTC. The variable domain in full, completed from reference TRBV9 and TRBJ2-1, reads DSGVTQTPKHLITATGQRVTLRCSPRSGDLSVYWYQQSLDQGLQFLIQYYNGEERAKGNILERFSAQQFPDLHSELNLSSLELGDSALYFCASSTRSGSNNEQFFGPGTRLTVL.

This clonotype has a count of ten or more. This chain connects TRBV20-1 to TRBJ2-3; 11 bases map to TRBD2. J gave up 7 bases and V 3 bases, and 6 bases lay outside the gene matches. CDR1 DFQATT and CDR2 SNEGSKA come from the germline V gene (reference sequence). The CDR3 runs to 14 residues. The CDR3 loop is CSARTSGKLNTQYF. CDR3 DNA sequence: TGCAGTGCTAGGACTAGCGGGAAACTAAATACGCAGTATTTT.

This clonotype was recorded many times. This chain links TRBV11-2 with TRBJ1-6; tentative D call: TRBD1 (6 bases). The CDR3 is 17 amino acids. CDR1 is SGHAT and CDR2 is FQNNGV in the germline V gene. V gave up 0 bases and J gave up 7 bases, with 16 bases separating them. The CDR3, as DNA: TGTGCCAGCAGCTTAGATATTCGGACAGTCCGGAATTCACCCCTCCACTTT. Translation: CASSLDIRTVRNSPLHF.

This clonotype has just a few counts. The CDR3 region has the DNA TGTGCCAGCAGTTCAGGGCGACCCCCCAATGAGCAGTTCTTC. Its protein product is CASSSGRPPNEQFF. This rearrangement joins TRBV27 to TRBJ2-1, with D possibly matching TRBD1 (5 bases). Trimming stripped 4 bases from V and 6 bases from J, with 13 bases between. CDR1 and CDR2 (germline): MNHEY, SMNVEV (reference sequence). There are 14 residues in the CDR3.

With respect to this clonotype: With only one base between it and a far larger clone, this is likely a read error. CDR3 nucleotide sequence: TGTGCCAGCAGTAAAGAGGTTACGAACACCGGGGAGCTGTTTTTT. Translating it yields CASSKEVTNTGELFF. The chain links TRBV2 to TRBJ2-2; D uncertain. The V gene lost 5 bases and the J gene lost 0 bases, with 10 bases spanning the gap. Germline CDR1 and CDR2: SNHLY and FYNNEI. This CDR3 spans 15 amino acids.

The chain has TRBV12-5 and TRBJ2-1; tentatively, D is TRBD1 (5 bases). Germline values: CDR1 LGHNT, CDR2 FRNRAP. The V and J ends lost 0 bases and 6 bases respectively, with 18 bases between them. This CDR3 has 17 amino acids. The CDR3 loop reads CASGLVLNSGSGNEQFF. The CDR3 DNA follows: TGTGCTAGTGGTTTGGTACTAAACTCAGGGTCTGGCAATGAGCAGTTCTTC.

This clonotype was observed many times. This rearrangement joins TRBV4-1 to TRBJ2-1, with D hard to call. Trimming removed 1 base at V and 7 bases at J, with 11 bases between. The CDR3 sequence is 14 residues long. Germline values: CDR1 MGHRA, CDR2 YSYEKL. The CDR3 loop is CASSQVISGNEQFF. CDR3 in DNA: TGCGCCAGCAGCCAAGTCATCAGTGGGAATGAGCAGTTCTTC.

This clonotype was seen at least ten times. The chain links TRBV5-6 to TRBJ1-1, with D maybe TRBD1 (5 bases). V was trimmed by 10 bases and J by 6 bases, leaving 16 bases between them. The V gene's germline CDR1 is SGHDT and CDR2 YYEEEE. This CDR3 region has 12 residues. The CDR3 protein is CASFAGIAEAFF. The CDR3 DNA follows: TGTGCCTCATTCGCAGGGATCGCTGAAGCTTTCTTT.

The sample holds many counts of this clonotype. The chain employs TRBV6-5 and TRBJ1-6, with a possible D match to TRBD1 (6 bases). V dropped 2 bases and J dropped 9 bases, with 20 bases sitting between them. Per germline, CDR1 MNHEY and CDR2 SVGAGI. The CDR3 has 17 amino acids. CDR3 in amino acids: CASSYPRGGGSGSPLHF. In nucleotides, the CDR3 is TGTGCCAGCAGTTACCCCCGTGGAGGGGGAAGTGGTTCACCCCTCCACTTT.

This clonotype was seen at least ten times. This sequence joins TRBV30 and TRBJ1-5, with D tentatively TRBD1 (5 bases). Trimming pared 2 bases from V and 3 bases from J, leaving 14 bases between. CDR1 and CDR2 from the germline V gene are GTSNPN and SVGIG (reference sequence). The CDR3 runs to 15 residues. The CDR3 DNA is TGTGCCTGGAGTTTAGCAGGGAACAACAATCAGCCCCAGCATTTT. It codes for CAWSLAGNNNQPQHF. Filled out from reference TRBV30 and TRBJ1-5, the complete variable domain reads SQTIHQWPATLVQPVGSPLSLECTVEGTSNPNLYWYRQAAGRGLQLLFYSVGIGQISSEVPQNLSASRPQDRQFILSSKKLLLSDSGFYLCAWSLAGNNNQPQHFGDGTRLSIL.

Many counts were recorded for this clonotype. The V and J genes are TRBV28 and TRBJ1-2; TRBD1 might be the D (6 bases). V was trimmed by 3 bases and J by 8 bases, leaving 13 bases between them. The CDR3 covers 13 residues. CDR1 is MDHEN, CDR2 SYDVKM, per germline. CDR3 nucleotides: TGTGCCAGCAGTTTTAGGGGGTACAGGGGCTACACCTTC. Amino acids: CASSFRGYRGYTF.

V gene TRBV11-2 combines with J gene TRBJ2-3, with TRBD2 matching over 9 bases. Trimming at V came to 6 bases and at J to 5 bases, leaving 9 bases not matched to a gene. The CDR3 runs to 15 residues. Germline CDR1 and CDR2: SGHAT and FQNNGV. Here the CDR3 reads CASSYFAGGQDTQYF. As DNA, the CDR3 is TGTGCCAGCAGTTACTTTGCGGGAGGGCAAGATACGCAGTATTTT.

CDR3 sequence reads: CASSPSGLAGGSSSTGELFF. The CDR3, as DNA: TGTGCCAGTAGTCCCTCGGGACTAGCGGGAGGCAGTTCTAGTACCGGGGAGCTGTTTTTT. V usage is TRBV19 and J usage is TRBJ2-2, with TRBD2 matching 15 bases. Germline lookup yields CDR1 LNHDA and CDR2 SQIVND (reference sequence). CDR3 size: 20 residues. The ends lost 5 bases at V and 5 bases at J; junction bases unmatched: 15.

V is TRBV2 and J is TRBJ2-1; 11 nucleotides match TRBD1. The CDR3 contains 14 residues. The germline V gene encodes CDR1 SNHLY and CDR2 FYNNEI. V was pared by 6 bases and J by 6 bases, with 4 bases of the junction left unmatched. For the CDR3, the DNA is TGTGCCAGCAGAGCTGGGACAGGGGGCAATGAGCAGTTCTTC. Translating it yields CASRAGTGGNEQFF.

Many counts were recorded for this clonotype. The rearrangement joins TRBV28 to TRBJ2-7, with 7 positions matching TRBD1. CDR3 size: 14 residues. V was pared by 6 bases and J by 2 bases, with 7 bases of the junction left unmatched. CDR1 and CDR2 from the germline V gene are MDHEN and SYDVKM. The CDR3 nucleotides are TGTGCCAGCAGACCCACCGGGACAGCCTACGAGCAGTACTTC. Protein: CASRPTGTAYEQYF.

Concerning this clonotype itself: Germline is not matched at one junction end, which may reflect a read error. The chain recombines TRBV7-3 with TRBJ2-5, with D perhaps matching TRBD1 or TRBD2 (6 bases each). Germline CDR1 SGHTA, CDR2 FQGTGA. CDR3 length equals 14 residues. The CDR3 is CARSRSGGAETRYF. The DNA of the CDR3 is TGTGCGAGGAGCCGTTCCGGGGGCGCGGAGACCCGGTACTTC.